What follows are 25 T cell receptor beta chains derived from one specimen sequenced in a study of CD8+CD57+ T cells in acquired aplastic anemia. Patients picked for sequencing had shown CD8+CD57+ cell expansion detected by flow cytometry. Both TCR beta VDJ combination and CDR3 sequence profiling were carried out. Genomic DNA was the template for this profiling. TCRdb redid the calling of the reads with MiXCR, one entry per CDR3 protein. The sample gives around 150,000 distinct CDR3 sequences, about 50% of which show up once; roughly 30% is in the top ten. Material: sorted CD4+, CD8+, or CD8+CD57+ T cells (not recorded which) from PBMCs. Receptor source: a human donor with aplastic anemia.

The J gene is TRBJ2-7, the V gene TRBV5-4, with D unclear. Germline V gives CDR1 SGHNT, CDR2 YYREEE (reference sequence). CDR3 length equals 12 residues. The V and J ends lost 0 bases and 5 bases respectively, with 6 bases between them. In nucleotides, the CDR3 is TGTGCCAGCAGCTTGGGGCACAACGAGCAGTACTTC. Translating it yields CASSLGHNEQYF.

This clonotype was counted many times. The chain combines TRBV5-6 with TRBJ1-2; no clear D gene. The V gene lost 1 base and the J gene lost 3 bases, with 4 bases spanning the gap. This CDR3 contains 12 residues. Germline V lookup: CDR1 SGHDT, CDR2 YYEEEE. The CDR3 protein is CASSLNDYGYTF. The CDR3 DNA is TGTGCCAGCAGCTTGAACGACTATGGCTACACCTTC.

Many counts were recorded for this clonotype. This chain links TRBV24-1 with TRBJ2-5; D is unclear. V was shortened by 3 bases and J by 0 bases, with 16 bases between the two germline ends. The CDR3 is 17 residues long. Germline V gene lookup returns CDR1 KGHDR and CDR2 SFDVKD. The CDR3 spells CATSDSRHSGYQETQYF. Here the CDR3 DNA reads TGTGCCACCAGTGATAGTAGGCATTCCGGGTACCAAGAGACCCAGTACTTC.

There are many counts of this clonotype. CDR3 DNA: TGCAGTGCTAGAGGCAGGGAAAACTATGGCTACACCTTC. Translated: CSARGRENYGYTF. The chain uses TRBV20-1 and TRBJ1-2; a possible D gene is TRBD1 (5 bases). Between the trimmed V and J ends, which lost 1 base and 2 bases, there was a span of 8 bases. The CDR3 sequence is 13 residues long. Germline values: CDR1 DFQATT, CDR2 SNEGSKA (reference sequence).

The chain couples TRBV30 to TRBJ2-7, with D unresolved. V lost 6 bases, J lost 4 bases, and 10 bases lay in between. The CDR3 length is 11 residues. Per the germline V gene, CDR1 is GTSNPN and CDR2 is SVGIG (reference sequence). CDR3 region: CACGVIYEQYF. The CDR3 bases are TGTGCCTGCGGAGTCATTTACGAGCAGTACTTC.

The chain carries TRBV29-1 and TRBJ2-7; TRBD2 matches at 8 bases. The V gene's germline CDR1 is SQVTM and CDR2 ANQGSEA. V dropped 4 bases and J dropped 5; count of bases not matched to a gene: 7. CDR3 length: 13 residues. DNA of the CDR3: TGCAGCGTTGTATCGAGCGGGAGTGACGAGCAGTACTTC. Amino acid sequence: CSVVSSGSDEQYF.

Ten or more counts support this clonotype. The CDR3 reads CASSQEQFGTNGYNEQFF. CDR3 DNA sequence: TGTGCCAGCAGCCAAGAACAATTTGGGACTAATGGCTACAATGAGCAGTTCTTC. The chain couples TRBV4-2 to TRBJ2-1, with TRBD2 matching 7 bases. This CDR3 contains 18 residues. The trim removed 0 bases at V and 3 bases at J, leaving 11 bases unmatched. Germline CDR1 is LGHNA and CDR2 is YNFKEQ.

Only a few counts were recorded for this clonotype. This chain uses TRBV25-1 with TRBJ2-3, with TRBD2 as a possible D gene (6 bases). Germline CDR1 and CDR2: MGHDK and SYGVNS. The CDR3 sequence is 16 residues long. The V and J ends lost 5 bases and 2 bases respectively, with 17 bases between them. Written as DNA, the CDR3 is TGTGCCAGCAGTATTTTAGGACGGGAGCACACAGATACGCAGTATTTT. This sequence encodes CASSILGREHTDTQYF.

The chain carries TRBV14 and TRBJ2-7; D gene unclear. The CDR3 runs to 12 residues. V shed 3 bases and J shed 4 bases, with 7 bases lying between them. CDR1 is SGHDN and CDR2 is FVKESK in the germline V gene. The CDR3 protein is CASSHTAYEQYF. As DNA, the CDR3 is TGTGCCAGCAGCCACACAGCATACGAGCAGTACTTC.

The chain has TRBV6-2 or TRBV6-3 and TRBJ2-3, with TRBD1 as a possible D gene (6 bases). The CDR3 contains 16 residues. The V gene's germline CDR1 is MNHEY and CDR2 SVGEGT. Trimming took 5 bases from V and 6 from J, leaving 21 bases between them. The CDR3: CASSLQGSIPWDTQYF. The CDR3 nucleotides are TGTGCCAGCAGTCTACAGGGATCCATCCCTTGGGATACGCAGTATTTT.

This clonotype was seen ten or more times. The chain carries TRBV7-6 and TRBJ2-1; 9 bases line up with TRBD1. V lost 1 base and J lost 8; bases outside the gene matches: 9. The CDR3 contains 16 residues. Per the germline V gene, CDR1 is SGHVS and CDR2 is FNYEAQ. CDR3 loop: CASSLEAGTGFHEQFF. CDR3 sequence (DNA): TGTGCCAGCAGCTTAGAGGCCGGGACAGGGTTTCATGAGCAGTTCTTC.

The V gene is TRBV29-1, the J gene TRBJ2-1; TRBD2 aligns across 11 bases. The V segment lost 3 bases and the J segment 4 bases; nucleotides outside the gene matches: 2. In germline, CDR1 is SQVTM, CDR2 ANQGSEA. The CDR3 consists of 14 residues. The DNA of the CDR3 is TGCAGCGTTGAGCGGACTAGCGGGTACAATGAGCAGTTCTTC. Protein product: CSVERTSGYNEQFF.

The gene calls are TRBV27 and TRBJ2-2, with D perhaps matching TRBD1 (6 bases). This CDR3 region has 15 residues. The germline V gene has CDR1 MNHEY and CDR2 SMNVEV (reference sequence). Deletions cut 5 bases from V and 5 bases from J, with 15 bases between. The CDR3 coding sequence is TGTGCCAGCAGTACAGGGTTGTTTCCAACCGGGGAGCTGTTTTTT. Translated: CASSTGLFPTGELFF.

The table lists this clonotype with a few counts. The chain combines TRBV20-1 with TRBJ2-3; D tentatively reads TRBD1 or TRBD2 (5 bases each). Germline V CDR1 and CDR2: DFQATT, SNEGSKA (reference sequence). CDR3 size: 12 residues. The ends were cut back, 6 bases at V and 1 base at J, with 8 bases in the middle. The CDR3 DNA reads TGCAGTGCCCCGGGGCGCACAGATACGCAGTATTTT. This encodes CSAPGRTDTQYF.

J is TRBJ2-1 and V is TRBV10-3, with 7 nucleotides matching TRBD1. Germline CDR1 and CDR2: ENHRY and SYGVKD. With V trimmed by 5 bases and J by 0 bases, 4 bases remained unmatched. There are 15 residues in the CDR3. In nucleotides, the CDR3 is TGTGCCATCAGTTCGCAGGGGGACTCCTACAATGAGCAGTTCTTC. It specifies CAISSQGDSYNEQFF.

The V call is TRBV25-1, the J call TRBJ2-3; no definite D call. From germline, CDR1 is MGHDK and CDR2 SYGVNS. The V end was cut by 4 bases, the J end by 0 bases, with 8 bases between. The CDR3 is 14 residues long. For the CDR3, the DNA is TGTGCCAGCAGTGGTTATTCTAGCACAGATACGCAGTATTTT. It translates to CASSGYSSTDTQYF.

About this clonotype: No conserved phenylalanine or tryptophan is present at the end of the CDR3, so a read error is the likely explanation. This chain links TRBV10-3 with TRBJ2-3; D is unresolved. There are 11 residues in the CDR3. The V end was cut by 6 bases, the J end by 0 bases, with 1 base between. Germline V gene lookup returns CDR1 ENHRY and CDR2 SYGVKD. CDR3 in amino acids: CAISSTDTQYL. The CDR3 DNA follows: TGTGCCATCAGCAGCACAGATACGCAGTATCTT.

The chain joins TRBV7-3 to TRBJ2-3; D unclear. The CDR3 totals 15 residues. V was shortened by 2 bases and J by 0 bases, with 9 bases between the two germline ends. Germline V gene sequence: CDR1 SGHTA, CDR2 FQGTGA. CDR3 residues: CASSLGGRSTDTQYF. CDR3 coding DNA: TGTGCCAGCAGCTTAGGTGGGCGAAGCACAGATACGCAGTATTTT. Looking up the rest from reference TRBV7-3 and TRBJ2-3 gives the full variable domain: GAGVSQTPSNKVTEKGKYVELRCDPISGHTALYWYRQSLGQGPEFLIYFQGTGAADDSGLPNDRFFAVRPEGSVSTLKIQRTERGDSAVYLCASSLGGRSTDTQYFGPGTRLTVL.

This clonotype was seen a few times. The V call is TRBV9, the J call TRBJ2-1; D is perhaps TRBD2 (6 bases). V was cut by 0 bases and J by 0 bases, with 25 bases left in between. CDR1 is SGDLS, CDR2 YYNGEE, per germline. The CDR3 covers 21 residues. Here the CDR3 DNA reads TGTGCCAGCAGCGTAGTTCGGCCAACCGGGACTTCCTTCTTCTCCTACAATGAGCAGTTCTTC. It specifies CASSVVRPTGTSFFSYNEQFF.

This clonotype was observed at least ten times. The chain is built from TRBV9 and TRBJ2-7, with 10 bases matching TRBD2. CDR3 length: 17 residues. Trimming removed 3 bases from V and 3 bases from J; junction bases left unmatched: 12. The germline V gene has CDR1 SGDLS and CDR2 YYNGEE. The CDR3 here is CASSASGLAGVRYEQYF. In DNA, the CDR3 is TGTGCCAGCAGCGCTTCGGGGCTAGCGGGAGTCCGCTACGAGCAGTACTTC.

This sequence joins TRBV29-1 and TRBJ1-3; possible D gene TRBD1, 6 bases. CDR1 is SQVTM and CDR2 is ANQGSEA in the germline V gene. CDR3 length equals 15 residues. The V end was cut by 3 bases, the J end by 3 bases, with 15 bases between. CDR3 DNA sequence: TGCAGCGTTGAGGATTGGGGGCGGGTTGGAAACACCATATATTTT. Its protein product is CSVEDWGRVGNTIYF. Together with reference TRBV29-1 and TRBJ1-3, the CDR3 gives the full variable domain: SAVISQKPSRDICQRGTSLTIQCQVDSQVTMMFWYRQQPGQSLTLIATANQGSEATYESGFVIDKFPISRPNLTFSTLTVSNMSPEDSSIYLCSVEDWGRVGNTIYFGEGSWLTVV.

V usage is TRBV10-3 and J usage is TRBJ2-2; D is possibly TRBD1 (5 bases). The ends were cut back, 10 bases at V and 4 bases at J, with 7 bases in the middle. Germline CDR1 is ENHRY and CDR2 is SYGVKD. The length of the CDR3 is 11 residues. The CDR3 loop is CATTGTGELFF. In nucleotides, the CDR3 is TGTGCCACCACAGGCACCGGGGAGCTGTTTTTT.

This clonotype was counted ten times or more. The chain uses TRBV20-1 and TRBJ2-1; 7 bases agree with TRBD2. J gave up 6 bases and V 3 bases, and 8 bases lay outside the gene matches. Per the germline V gene, CDR1 is DFQATT and CDR2 is SNEGSKA (reference sequence). This CDR3 has 14 amino acids. The CDR3 DNA follows: TGCAGTGCTAGTTTGCTAGCGGAGGGCAATGAGCAGTTCTTC. Its protein product is CSASLLAEGNEQFF.

The chain uses TRBV6-1 and TRBJ2-1; perhaps TRBD2 as D (5 bases). V was shortened by 8 bases and J by 12 bases, with 23 bases between the two germline ends. CDR1 and CDR2 from the germline V gene are MNHNS and SASEGT. The CDR3 has 14 amino acids. CDR3 coding DNA: TGTGCCAGCTCACCCGGACCCCTAGCCACTGGGCAGTTCTTC. Translated, it gives CASSPGPLATGQFF.

The CDR3, as DNA: TGTGCCACCAGTGATGGGGGAGGCGAGCAGTTCTTC. Protein sequence: CATSDGGGEQFF. This chain joins TRBV24-1 and TRBJ2-1; the D gene is possibly TRBD2 (6 bases). This CDR3 spans 12 amino acids. Trimming pared 3 bases from V and 10 bases from J, leaving 9 bases between. The germline V gene has CDR1 KGHDR and CDR2 SFDVKD.